Below, 15 T cell receptor beta chains from the same sample are listed, as sequenced in a study of T cells in Graves' hyperthyroidism and ophthalmopathy. RNA transcripts were the template for amplifying TCR beta CDR3 regions. TCR CDR3 regions were first amplified by RT-PCR with HTBI primers. One entry per CDR3 protein, called by TCRdb with MiXCR from the multiplex PCR reads. The table has about 590,000 distinct CDR3 sequences, around 14% seen once. Sequencing was done on a sample of blood. These receptors were obtained from a woman aged 25 to 45 with Graves' hyperthyroidism.

The chain has TRBV10-3 and TRBJ2-1; 8 nucleotides match TRBD2. This CDR3 region has 15 residues. Per germline, CDR1 ENHRY and CDR2 SYGVKD. J was trimmed by 8 bases and V by 1 base; bases with no gene match: 7. Written as DNA, the CDR3 is TGTGCCATCAGTGAGTTAAGCGGGAGAAGTTATGAGCAGTTCTTC. Its translation: CAISELSGRSYEQFF.

This clonotype was observed many times. J is TRBJ2-2 and V is TRBV11-2, with a weak D call TRBD2 (5 bases). This CDR3 spans 16 amino acids. The ends were cut back, 2 bases at V and 6 bases at J, with 16 bases in the middle. Germline assignment: CDR1 SGHAT and CDR2 FQNNGV. This CDR3 reads CASSLSSGLGAGELFF. CDR3 DNA: TGTGCCAGCAGCTTATCTTCCGGTTTGGGAGCCGGGGAGCTGTTTTTT.

The V call is TRBV28, the J call TRBJ1-2; tentative D call: TRBD1 (6 bases). The germline V gene has CDR1 MDHEN and CDR2 SYDVKM. Trimming removed 3 bases from V and 7 bases from J, with 9 bases in between. The CDR3 covers 12 residues. CDR3 coding DNA: TGTGCCAGCAGTTTGGGGACAACTGGCTACACCTTC. Translating it yields CASSLGTTGYTF.

This clonotype was recorded a few times. The J gene is TRBJ1-4, the V gene TRBV4-1; TRBD1 is a possible D gene (5 bases). Germline V gene lookup returns CDR1 MGHRA and CDR2 YSYEKL. The ends were cut back, 0 bases at V and 6 bases at J, with 14 bases in the middle. There are 16 residues in the CDR3. In nucleotides, the CDR3 is TGCGCCAGCAGCCAAGATGTCAGGGAGGAAGATGAAAAACTGTTTTTT. Its protein product is CASSQDVREEDEKLFF.

This clonotype was found a few times. A much larger clone is a single base away; this may be a read error. The chain joins TRBV5-1 to TRBJ1-1; D is unresolved. Germline V gene lookup returns CDR1 SGHRS and CDR2 YFSETQ. CDR3 length: 14 amino acids. Trimming took off 9 bases at V and 6 bases at J, with 21 bases between the two ends. The CDR3 nucleotides are TGCGCCACCCGACCGGCCGAAGACCGCGCTGAAGCTTTCTTT. Residues: CATRPAEDRAEAFF.

This clonotype has ten or more counts. The chain couples TRBV6-5 to TRBJ2-3; 10 bases fit TRBD2. V shed 0 bases and J 6 bases; nucleotides not matched to a gene: 3. CDR3 length equals 15 residues. The germline V gene encodes CDR1 MNHEY and CDR2 SVGAGI. The CDR3 nucleotides are TGTGCCAGCAGTTACTCCGCTAGCGGGAGTGATACGCAGTATTTT. This codes for CASSYSASGSDTQYF.

This clonotype was detected many times. This chain links TRBV7-2 with TRBJ2-3; perhaps TRBD1 as D (6 bases). Germline lookup yields CDR1 SGHTA and CDR2 FQGNSA. The CDR3 is made up of 17 amino acids. With 3 bases removed from V and 2 bases from J, the gap between germline ends came to 18 bases. The CDR3 protein is CASSFPTTGPDTDTQYF. CDR3 nucleotides: TGTGCCAGCAGCTTCCCGACGACAGGACCGGACACAGATACGCAGTATTTT.

This clonotype came up many times. The CDR3, as DNA: TGTGCCAGCAGCTTCGACACAGATACGCAGTATTTT. Its translation is CASSFDTDTQYF. This chain connects TRBV11-3 to TRBJ2-3; D is unresolved. This CDR3 has 12 amino acids. Trimming cost V 3 bases and J 2 bases, with 3 bases left between them. Germline loops: CDR1 SGHNT, CDR2 YENEEA. The entire variable domain, with the rest obtained from reference TRBV11-3 and TRBJ2-3, is as follows: EAGVVQSPRYKIIEKKQPVAFWCNPISGHNTLYWYLQNLGQGPELLIRYENEEAVDDSQLPKDRFSAERLKGVDSTLKIQPAELGDSAVYLCASSFDTDTQYFGPGTRLTVL.

The table lists this clonotype with a few counts. The chain uses TRBV30 and TRBJ2-1; the D is unclear. V lost 0 bases and J lost 5, with 8 bases in between. Germline assignment: CDR1 GTSNPN and CDR2 SVGIG (reference sequence). The CDR3 has 13 amino acids. CDR3 sequence reads: CAWSVGSNNEQFF. In DNA form, the CDR3 reads TGTGCCTGGAGTGTCGGGTCTAACAATGAGCAGTTCTTC.

The chain couples TRBV3-1 to TRBJ2-7; the match to TRBD1 covers 9 bases. V lost 3 bases and J lost 5; bases outside the gene matches: 8. The CDR3 totals 15 residues. Germline V gene data show CDR1 as LGHDT and CDR2 as YNNKEL (reference sequence). This CDR3 is CASSQGGTGLDEQYF. The CDR3 DNA follows: TGTGCCAGCAGCCAGGGTGGGACAGGGCTCGACGAGCAGTACTTC.

This clonotype appeared a few times. This CDR3 reads CASSQGALVSPLHF. In nucleotides, the CDR3 is TGCGCCAGCAGCCAAGGGGCTTTGGTGTCACCCCTCCACTTT. The chain is built from TRBV4-1 and TRBJ1-6, with no clear D. This CDR3 has 14 amino acids. CDR1 MGHRA and CDR2 YSYEKL come from the germline V gene. V was cut by 1 base and J by 10 bases, with 11 bases left in between.

The chain employs TRBV4-1 and TRBJ2-2; 7 positions agree with TRBD2. Germline values: CDR1 MGHRA, CDR2 YSYEKL. The CDR3 runs to 18 residues. The ends lost 0 bases at V and 3 bases at J; junction bases unmatched: 10. Here the CDR3 DNA reads TGCGCCAGCAGCCAAGACCCGACTAGCTTTGGGGACACCGGGGAGCTGTTTTTT. This gives the protein CASSQDPTSFGDTGELFF.

The J gene is TRBJ2-2, the V gene TRBV7-9, with D perhaps matching TRBD1 (6 bases). The assigned J gene may be wrong: the sequence end matches TRBJ1-1 better. The germline V gene has CDR1 SEHNR and CDR2 FQNEAQ (reference sequence). The CDR3 loop spans 13 amino acids. CDR3 coding DNA: TGTGCCAGCAGCTCACTCGGGGGGCCGGGAGCTTTCTTT. It encodes CASSSLGGPGAFF.

This clonotype occurred a few times. V and J are TRBV7-3 and TRBJ2-3; TRBD2 matches at 9 bases. The V gene's germline CDR1 is SGHTA and CDR2 FQGTGA. This CDR3 has 13 residues. V lost 5 bases and J lost 13; bases outside the gene matches: 10. CDR3 residues: CASSPLAGRPEYF. DNA for the CDR3: TGTGCCAGCAGCCCCCTAGCGGGACGACCCGAGTATTTT.

The sample holds a few counts of this clonotype. A much larger clonotype is one base distant, so this may be a read error. This chain connects TRBV27 to TRBJ2-5, with D perhaps TRBD1 (6 bases). CDR3 length: 16 amino acids. Germline CDR1 is MNHEY and CDR2 is SMNVEV (reference sequence). The CDR3 DNA reads TGTGCCAGCAGTCCCCGCCCCTACAGGGTAGCAGAGACCCGGTACTTC. Protein sequence: CASSPRPYRVAETRYF.